The present entry profiles one T cell receptor beta chain with its context. Its antigen specificity is not known. No base quality values were provided; no much bigger clone lies one nucleotide off. Library creation used the immunoSEQ multiplex PCR assay. A mixture of 60 forward primers for TCR Vbeta segments and 13 reverse primers for TCR Jbeta segments was used in the multiplex PCR. A multiplex PCR assay on genomic DNA amplified the CDR3 region of rearranged TCR beta genes. The amplified TCR beta libraries were sequenced on the Illumina HiSeq System as 87-base-pair reads. On the study's bioinformatics: Across the 600 to 700 repertoires, a later analysis counted roughly 77 million unique TCR beta chains, 9.5 million to 13 million of which were shared by at least two donors. Raw reads were error-corrected and collapsed into unique sequences by a nearest-neighbor algorithm in which closely related sequences were merged to remove PCR and sequencing errors. To assign V, D and J gene segments, CDR3 sequences were aligned to IMGT reference sequences. For a sequence to be retained, at least a six-nucleotide match to both a V gene segment and a J gene segment was required. A rearrangement was called productive if the CDR3 had no stop codons and remained in frame with V and J, and every other rearrangement was called non-productive. CDR3 was defined by IMGT convention, running from the second conserved V-encoded cysteine to the conserved J-encoded phenylalanine. The earlier analysis of some 540 of the donors excluded any sequence lacking an unambiguous match to a single V gene segment. In an earlier analysis of 587 of the donors, V segments were called functional above 56.7% productive rearrangements and were called segregating when the between-donor standard deviation exceeded 5%. A statistical classification framework was developed to diagnose cytomegalovirus status using the catalog of TCR beta chain sequences. In a later analysis, V and J genes were assigned by comparing TCR nucleotide sequences against IMGT/GENE-DB human TR gene sequences. A later analysis assigned CDR3 sequences and most-parsimonious VDJ recombination scenarios with the TCRdist pipeline. A later analysis defined each TCR beta chain by its CDR3 amino acid sequence plus V-gene family, and excluded reads lacking a unique V-gene family. To address suspected cross-contamination and a sequencing artifact, a later analysis removed around 590 highly shared, low-generation-probability nucleotide sequences. In a later analysis, a clonal expansion index for each public chain was calculated from normalized within-repertoire ranks of inferred template counts. Generation probabilities in a later analysis came from a VDJ recombination model fitted to out-of-frame rearrangements, and those results were checked against IGoR. In a later analysis, hypergeometric tests were used to score TCR-TCR, TCR-HLA and TCR-CMV co-occurrence, with a repertoire-size bias correction applied to TCR pairs. A later analysis estimated false discovery rates by permuting HLA or CMV assignments 20 times. In a later analysis, co-occurring TCRs were grouped using DBSCAN, with TCRdist sequence similarity added in when clustering inside HLA-allele-positive subsets. Repertoires with fewer than 30,000 or more than 120,000 public chains were left out of co-occurrence clustering, as were several repertoires with anomalous nucleotide sharing. The source is immuneACCESS, and TCRdb retained only in-frame sequences with V and J called. Part of the clones is not carried over; for the studies checked, unresolved V genes explain less than half of this, and the remainder is unexplained. V and J calls and clone size are copied from that table; D and trimming were computed from the DNA. The sample yields fewer than 250,000 clones; almost 80% were counted once. The ten biggest clones cover 1.6% of the sample.

In total, roughly 670 healthy bone marrow donors made up the cohort. At the time of sampling, every cohort member was nominally healthy, though immune exposures that went unrecorded were likely present. The donor was CMV seronegative and belonged to the group of over 350 seronegative cohort members. A peripheral blood sample was collected from each donor, and TCR beta sequencing was performed on peripheral blood mononuclear cells. Genomic DNA was extracted from the blood cell samples with the Qiagen DNeasy Blood Extraction Kit. The source of the sample is a study of cytomegalovirus exposure and HLA in healthy donors (dated by TCRdb to 2015 to 2018). Broadly, across the study: According to an earlier analysis of 587 of the donors, about 190 million T cells yielded some 120 million unique TCR beta sequences and approximately 300 Gb of sequence data. An early release covering more than 500 HLA-typed donors comprised about 320 gigabases of sequencing data and 65 million to 100 million unique TCR sequences. Among the roughly 400 genotyped donors, around 81% belonged to the genetic ancestry cluster associated with self-reported Caucasian donors. The study aimed to test whether cataloging public T cell receptors could reveal signatures of past pathogen exposure. The study used immunosequencing to profile the T cell repertoires of around 600 subjects and linked those repertoires to cytomegalovirus serostatus. Along with the roughly 710-subject first cohort, a separate validation cohort of about 110 different subjects was used. To predict cytomegalovirus infection status, the study brought together high-throughput TCR immunosequencing, statistical association of individual TCRs with disease status, and machine learning. A later analysis re-examined previously published TCR beta repertoires from about 700 donors and added high-resolution HLA genotyping to investigate patterns of TCR occurrence. In the later analysis, no new phenotypic data were used to find candidate immune exposures; instead, reliance was placed on TCR beta sequences and their occurrence across donors. An earlier analysis of around 540 of the donors applied high-throughput TCR beta sequencing to assess whether each TCR beta V gene segment acted as functional or pseudogenic. Alongside the repertoire data, information on donor age, sex, ethnicity and CMV serostatus was compiled. Genome-wide SNP genotypes for about three fifths of the roughly 670 donors were used in a later genetic analysis, which treated that subset as a discovery cohort. Every discovery cohort repertoire had been produced on one sequencing platform. HLA typing included class I and class II loci at four-digit resolution. Typing coverage differed by locus: A, B, C, DRB1 and DQB1 were typed in roughly 620-640 donors, DQA1 in 522, DPA1 in 600 to 610, and DPB1 in roughly 450. Roughly 5 DR-DQ haplotypes were treated as single units for association and clustering because of strong linkage in the cohort. Among about 400 genotyped donors of the cohort, an average of around 240,000 unique TCR beta nucleotide sequences was sequenced per donor, of which about 18% were non-productive.

V drops 0 bases and J drops 1 base, leaving 10 bases in between. From its cysteine to its phenylalanine, the CDR3 spans 15 amino acids. The read is trimmed to its CDR3 DNA, 45 bases read in frame from base 1. CDR1 and CDR2 (SGHRS, YFSETQ) derive from the germline V gene. Broad study findings and their caveats: The sequencing pipeline was judged likely to have produced a cluster of highly shared sequence variants as a technical artifact. Broadly in line with IMGT annotations, most TCR beta V segments showed up in productive rearrangements about 87% or about 30% of the time in an earlier analysis of some 590 of the donors. When HLA alleles, especially DR and DQ, strongly co-occurred, attributing TCR associations to individual alleles was difficult. Sequencing depth was assumed to be roughly uniform across donors in the presence/absence analyses, though that assumption may not hold. According to a later analysis, parvovirus B19, influenza, CMV and Epstein-Barr virus appeared linked to several top co-occurrence clusters. Because the 87-base-pair reads could not distinguish some IMGT-functional V segments, including TRBV6-2 and TRBV6-3, those segments were excluded. An association between a missense DCLRE1C variant and V-gene and J-gene trimming of TCR beta chains was found in a later genetic analysis and replicated in an independent cohort. In a later analysis, most CMV-associated TCR beta chains were found to appear HLA-restricted, with HLA associations seemingly driven largely by CMV exposure. Compared with the roughly 670-donor mean, donors in an Asian-associated ancestry cluster had fewer N-insertions in productive TCRs, according to a later genetic analysis. A further reported finding was that TCR beta sequences accurately predicted the HLA-A and HLA-B alleles for most subjects in the first cohort. Because HLA typing was missing for some donors at each locus, association tests included only the typed subset. In a later analysis, over 15,000 TCR beta sequences were associated with specific HLA alleles at a false discovery rate of 0.05. In a later analysis, HLA-associated TCR beta chains showed more clonal expansion and lower generation probabilities than non-associated chains that were equally common. The authors suggested that the approach could potentially be extended to other disease states and immunological phenotypes. Linkage disequilibrium might explain the correlated functional status among segregating V segments, but an unknown experimental factor could not be excluded. The study listed 170 or so TCR beta chains as associated with cytomegalovirus. Most TCR sequences were seen in very few donors, while some public TCRs were found in many individuals. For the cohort, immune exposure information was limited to CMV serostatus. The cohort was sequenced for TCR beta chains only, and without alpha or paired-chain data the features that could be detected were limited. The classifier was reported to diagnose cytomegalovirus status with high specificity and sensitivity in both the original cohort and the validation cohort. Because counts were too low, seventeen rarely observed V segments, including chromosome 9 orphons, were excluded from the earlier analysis of several hundred of the donors. In a later analysis, TCR association rates were found to vary across HLA loci, with the most associated TCRs seen for DRB1 alleles and the fewest for HLA-C alleles. A few of the identified cytomegalovirus-associated TCR beta chains were confirmed in vitro to be specific for cytomegalovirus antigens.

The sequencing input was PBMCs. The rearranged chain carries TRBV5-1 and TRBJ1-1; no confident D gene assignment can be made. The source is a woman aged 18-35 years in good health and CMV-seronegative. The DNA reads TGCGCCAGCAGCTTGGCGTCCCAGGCGAACACTGAAGCTTTCTTT. It translates as CASSLASQANTEAFF.